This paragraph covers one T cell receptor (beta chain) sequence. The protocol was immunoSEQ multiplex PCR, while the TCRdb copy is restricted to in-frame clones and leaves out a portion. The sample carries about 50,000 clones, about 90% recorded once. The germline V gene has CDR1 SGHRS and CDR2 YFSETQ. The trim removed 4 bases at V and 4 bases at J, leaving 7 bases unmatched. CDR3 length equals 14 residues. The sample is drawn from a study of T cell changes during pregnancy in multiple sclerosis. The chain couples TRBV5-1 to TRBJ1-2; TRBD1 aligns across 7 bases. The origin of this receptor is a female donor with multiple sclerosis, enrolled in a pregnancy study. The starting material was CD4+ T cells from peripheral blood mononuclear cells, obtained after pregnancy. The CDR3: CASSTGTAIYGYTF. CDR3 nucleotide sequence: TGCGCCAGCAGCACCGGGACAGCGATCTATGGCTACACCTTC.